A single TCR beta chain is shown here with its context. The antigen is not known. The data were obtained in a study of STAT3 mutations in large granular lymphocyte leukemia. Findings and caveats of the study: Some patients had persisting codominant clonotypes that could mask small clones. Every T-cell large granular lymphocyte leukemia patient had at least one immunodominant TCR beta clonotype.

Germline values: CDR1 SNHLY, CDR2 FYNNEI. The V and J ends lost 5 bases and 8 bases, in that order; junction bases with no gene match: 8. This CDR3 spans 13 amino acids. Only in-frame clones appear in the TCRdb table, and some are missing; sequencing was by immunoSEQ multiplex PCR. Of under 35,000 clones listed, 60% to 85% are singletons. The V and J genes are TRBV2 and TRBJ1-2, with TRBD1 matching over 7 bases. The material sequenced was peripheral blood mononuclear cells. The clonotype comes from a woman in her forties or fifties with T-cell large granular lymphocyte leukemia. Some clones in this sample may be carry-over from other donors' samples. DNA of the CDR3: TGTGCCAGCAGTAAACAGGGGTCGGGGGGCTACACCTTC. Translated, it gives CASSKQGSGGYTF.